The clone carrying this T cell receptor (beta chain) has a handful of counts. The study ran its PCR with 60 Vbeta and 13 Jbeta primers. Assay used: immunoSEQ multiplex PCR; TCRdb lists only in-frame clones, some missing. The sample has approximately 150,000 clones, almost 75% seen once; the top ten hold under 5.5%. Germline V gene sequence: CDR1 ENHRY, CDR2 SYGVKD. The trim removed 11 bases at V and 1 base at J, leaving 7 bases unmatched. The CDR3 has 15 amino acids. The data originate from a study of cytomegalovirus exposure and HLA in healthy donors. The rearrangement links TRBV10-3 to TRBJ2-1; 11 bases map to TRBD2. The source is a woman younger than 35 in good health and CMV-seropositive. Sample: PBMCs. CDR3 coding DNA: TGTGCCCTTGGGTCTAGCGGGGGGTCCTACAATGAGCAGTTCTTC. Its protein is CALGSSGGSYNEQFF.